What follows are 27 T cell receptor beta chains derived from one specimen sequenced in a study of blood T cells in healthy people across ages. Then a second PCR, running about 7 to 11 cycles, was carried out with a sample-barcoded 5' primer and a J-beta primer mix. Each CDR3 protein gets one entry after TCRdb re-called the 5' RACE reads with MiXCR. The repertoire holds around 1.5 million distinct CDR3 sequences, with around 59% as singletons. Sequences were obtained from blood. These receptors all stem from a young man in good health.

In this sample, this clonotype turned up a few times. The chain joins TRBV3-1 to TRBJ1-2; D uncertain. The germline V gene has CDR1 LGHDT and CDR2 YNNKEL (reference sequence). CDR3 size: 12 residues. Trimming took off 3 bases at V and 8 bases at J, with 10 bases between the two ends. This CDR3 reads CASSQSEGGYTF. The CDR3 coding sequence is TGTGCCAGCAGCCAGTCCGAGGGCGGCTACACCTTC.

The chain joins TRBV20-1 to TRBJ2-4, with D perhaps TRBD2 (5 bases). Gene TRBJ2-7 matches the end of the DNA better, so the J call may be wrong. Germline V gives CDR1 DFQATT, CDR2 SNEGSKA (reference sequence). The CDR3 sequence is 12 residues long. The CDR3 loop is CSARFTGYEQYF. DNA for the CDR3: TGCAGTGCTAGATTTACGGGATACGAGCAGTACTTC.

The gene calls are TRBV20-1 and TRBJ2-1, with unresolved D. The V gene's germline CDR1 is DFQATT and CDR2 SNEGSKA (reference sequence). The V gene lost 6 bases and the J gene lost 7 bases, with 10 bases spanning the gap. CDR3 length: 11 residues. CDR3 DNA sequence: TGCAGTGCCAACCTTAGGAATGAGCAGTTCTTC. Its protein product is CSANLRNEQFF.

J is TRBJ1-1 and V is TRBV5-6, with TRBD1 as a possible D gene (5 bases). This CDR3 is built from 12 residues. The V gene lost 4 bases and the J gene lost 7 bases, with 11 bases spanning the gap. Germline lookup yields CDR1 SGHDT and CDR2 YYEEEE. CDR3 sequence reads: CASSSDRNEAFF. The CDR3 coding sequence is TGTGCCAGCAGCAGCGACAGAAATGAAGCTTTCTTT.

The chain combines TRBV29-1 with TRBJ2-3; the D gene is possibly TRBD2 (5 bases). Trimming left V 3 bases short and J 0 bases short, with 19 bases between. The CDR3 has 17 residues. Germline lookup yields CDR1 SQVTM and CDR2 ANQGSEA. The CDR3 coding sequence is TGCAGCGTTGACGGACTCAGGTTAGAGCATAGCACAGATACGCAGTATTTT. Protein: CSVDGLRLEHSTDTQYF.

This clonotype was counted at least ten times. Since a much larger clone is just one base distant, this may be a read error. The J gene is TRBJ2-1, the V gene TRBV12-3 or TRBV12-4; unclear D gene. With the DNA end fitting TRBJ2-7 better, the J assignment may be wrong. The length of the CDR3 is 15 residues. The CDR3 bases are TGTGCCAGCAGTTTAGGGGATAGGGCCTACAATGAGCAGTACTTC. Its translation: CASSLGDRAYNEQYF.

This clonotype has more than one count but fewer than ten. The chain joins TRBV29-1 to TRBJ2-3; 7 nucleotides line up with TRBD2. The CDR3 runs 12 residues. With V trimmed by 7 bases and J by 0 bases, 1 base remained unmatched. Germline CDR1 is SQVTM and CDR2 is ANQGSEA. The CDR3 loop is CSGSGSTDTQYF. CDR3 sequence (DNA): TGCAGCGGTAGCGGGAGCACAGATACGCAGTATTTT.

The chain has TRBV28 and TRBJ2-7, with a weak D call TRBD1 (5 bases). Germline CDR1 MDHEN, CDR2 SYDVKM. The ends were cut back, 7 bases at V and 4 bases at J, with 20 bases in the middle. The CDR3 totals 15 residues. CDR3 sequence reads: CASTPQGSAFYEQYF. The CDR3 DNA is TGTGCCAGCACTCCCCAGGGTTCAGCATTTTACGAGCAGTACTTC.

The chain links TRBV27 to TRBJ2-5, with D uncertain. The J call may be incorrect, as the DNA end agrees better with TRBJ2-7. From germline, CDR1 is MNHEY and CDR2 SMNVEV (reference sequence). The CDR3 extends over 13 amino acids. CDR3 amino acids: CASSLSASHEQYF. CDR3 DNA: TGTGCCAGCAGTTTATCTGCCAGCCACGAGCAGTACTTC.

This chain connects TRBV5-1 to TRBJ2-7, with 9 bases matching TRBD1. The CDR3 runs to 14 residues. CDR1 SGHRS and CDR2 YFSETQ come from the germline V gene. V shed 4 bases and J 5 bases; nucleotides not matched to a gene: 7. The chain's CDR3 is CASSAGTGMDEQYF. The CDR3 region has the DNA TGCGCCAGCAGCGCCGGGACAGGGATGGACGAGCAGTACTTC.

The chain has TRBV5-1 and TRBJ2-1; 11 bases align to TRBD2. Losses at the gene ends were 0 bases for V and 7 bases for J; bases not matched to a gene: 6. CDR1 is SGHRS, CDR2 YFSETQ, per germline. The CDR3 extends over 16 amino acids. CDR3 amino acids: CASSLVLAGVVNEQFF. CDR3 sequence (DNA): TGCGCCAGCAGCTTGGTACTAGCGGGAGTCGTAAATGAGCAGTTCTTC.

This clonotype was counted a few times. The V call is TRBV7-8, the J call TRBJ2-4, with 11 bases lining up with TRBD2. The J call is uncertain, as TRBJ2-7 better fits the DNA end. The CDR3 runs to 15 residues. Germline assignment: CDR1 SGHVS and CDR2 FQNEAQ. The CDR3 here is CASSGRRLAGYEQYF. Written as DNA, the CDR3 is TGTGCCAGCAGCGGACGACGACTAGCGGGGTACGAGCAGTACTTC.

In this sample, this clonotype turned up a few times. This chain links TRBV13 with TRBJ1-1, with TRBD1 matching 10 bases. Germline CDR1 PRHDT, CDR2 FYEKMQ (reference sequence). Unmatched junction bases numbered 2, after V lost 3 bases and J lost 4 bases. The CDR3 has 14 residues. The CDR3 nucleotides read TGTGCCAGCAGCTTCGGACAGGGGGGCACTGAAGCTTTCTTT. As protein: CASSFGQGGTEAFF.

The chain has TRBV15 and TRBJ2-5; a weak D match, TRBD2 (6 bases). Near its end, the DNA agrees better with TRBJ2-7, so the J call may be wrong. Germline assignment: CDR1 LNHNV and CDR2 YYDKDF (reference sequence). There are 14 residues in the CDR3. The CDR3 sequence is CATSTQRGSYEQYF. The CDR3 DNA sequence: TGTGCCACCAGCACCCAACGGGGGTCTTACGAGCAGTACTTC.

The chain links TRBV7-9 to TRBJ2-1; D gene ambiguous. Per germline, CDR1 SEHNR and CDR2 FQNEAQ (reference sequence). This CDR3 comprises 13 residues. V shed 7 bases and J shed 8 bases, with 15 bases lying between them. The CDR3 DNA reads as TGTGCCAGCATAGTCCAGAGCGACGATGAGCAGTTCTTC. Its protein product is CASIVQSDDEQFF. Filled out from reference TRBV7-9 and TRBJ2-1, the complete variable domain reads DTGVSQNPRHKITKRGQNVTFRCDPISEHNRLYWYRQTLGQGPEFLTYFQNEAQLEKSRLLSDRFSAERPKGSFSTLEIQRTEQGDSAMYLCASIVQSDDEQFFGPGTRLTVL.

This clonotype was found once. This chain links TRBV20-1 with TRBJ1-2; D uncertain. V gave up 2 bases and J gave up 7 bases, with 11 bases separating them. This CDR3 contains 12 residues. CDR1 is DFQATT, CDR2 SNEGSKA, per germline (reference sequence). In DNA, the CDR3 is TGCAGTGCTAGATTCGATGGTGGTGGCTACACCTTC. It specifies CSARFDGGGYTF.

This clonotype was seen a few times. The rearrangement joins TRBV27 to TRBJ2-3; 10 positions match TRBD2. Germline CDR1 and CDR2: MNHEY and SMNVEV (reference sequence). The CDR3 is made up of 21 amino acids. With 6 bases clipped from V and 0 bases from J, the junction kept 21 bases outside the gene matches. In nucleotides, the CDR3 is TGTGCCAGCAGCCACCCCGGACTAGCGGACTTGGGAAAGGCTAGCACAGATACGCAGTATTTT. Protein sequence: CASSHPGLADLGKASTDTQYF.

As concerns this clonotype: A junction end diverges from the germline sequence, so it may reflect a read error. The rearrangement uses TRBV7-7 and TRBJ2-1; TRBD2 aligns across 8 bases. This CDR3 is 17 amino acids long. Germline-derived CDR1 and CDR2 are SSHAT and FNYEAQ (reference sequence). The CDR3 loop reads CASSLVFSGGAWNEQFF. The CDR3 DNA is TGTGCTAGCAGCTTAGTATTCTCCGGGGGGGCCTGGAATGAGCAGTTCTTC. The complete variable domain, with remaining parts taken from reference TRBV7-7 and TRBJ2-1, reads GAGVSQSPRYKVTKRGQDVTLRCDPISSHATLYWYQQALGQGPEFLTYFNYEAQPDKSGLPSDRFSAERPEGSISTLTIQRTEQRDSAMYRCASSLVFSGGAWNEQFFGPGTRLTVL.

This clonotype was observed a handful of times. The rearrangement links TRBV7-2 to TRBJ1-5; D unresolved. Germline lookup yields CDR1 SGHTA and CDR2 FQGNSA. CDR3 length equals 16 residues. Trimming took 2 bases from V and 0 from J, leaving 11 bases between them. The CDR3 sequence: CASSLLAAYSNQPQHF. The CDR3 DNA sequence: TGTGCCAGCAGCTTATTGGCAGCCTATAGCAATCAGCCCCAGCATTTT.

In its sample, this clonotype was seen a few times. The chain's CDR3 is CASQAGGLYEQYF. CDR3 sequence (DNA): TGTGCCAGCCAGGCAGGGGGCCTCTACGAGCAGTACTTC. V gene TRBV27 combines with J gene TRBJ2-7; TRBD1 matches 8 bases. From germline, CDR1 is MNHEY and CDR2 SMNVEV (reference sequence). This CDR3 region has 13 residues. V was pared by 8 bases and J by 3 bases, with 6 bases of the junction left unmatched.

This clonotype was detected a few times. The chain's CDR3 is CASRVAGGAVGKLFF. DNA of the CDR3: TGTGCCAGCAGGGTCGCAGGGGGCGCGGTGGGAAAACTGTTTTTT. This chain joins TRBV2 and TRBJ1-4; 8 bases agree with TRBD1. This CDR3 comprises 15 residues. Per germline, CDR1 SNHLY and CDR2 FYNNEI. Trimming at V came to 6 bases and at J to 10 bases, leaving 13 bases not matched to a gene.

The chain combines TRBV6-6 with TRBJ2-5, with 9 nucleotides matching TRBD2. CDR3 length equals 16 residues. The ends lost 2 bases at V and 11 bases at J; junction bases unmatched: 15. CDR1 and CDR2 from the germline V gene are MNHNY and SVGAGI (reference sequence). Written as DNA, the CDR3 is TGTGCCAGCAGTTACGGGGGCGGGAGGGCCCTCAATGAGCAGTACTTC. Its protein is CASSYGGGRALNEQYF.

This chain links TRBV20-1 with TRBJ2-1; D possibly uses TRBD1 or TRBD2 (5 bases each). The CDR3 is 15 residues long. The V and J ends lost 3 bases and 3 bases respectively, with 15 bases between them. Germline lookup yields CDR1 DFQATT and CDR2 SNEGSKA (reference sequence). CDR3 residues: CSARGRVAVYNEQFF. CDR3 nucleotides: TGCAGTGCTAGGGGGCGGGTAGCAGTCTACAATGAGCAGTTCTTC.

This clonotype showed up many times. As DNA, the CDR3 is TGCAGTGCTAGAGTAGAAAACACCATATATTTT. It specifies CSARVENTIYF. The chain couples TRBV20-1 to TRBJ1-3; no clear D. Per germline, CDR1 DFQATT and CDR2 SNEGSKA (reference sequence). The CDR3 is 11 amino acids. V dropped 1 base and J dropped 6 bases, with 4 bases sitting between them.

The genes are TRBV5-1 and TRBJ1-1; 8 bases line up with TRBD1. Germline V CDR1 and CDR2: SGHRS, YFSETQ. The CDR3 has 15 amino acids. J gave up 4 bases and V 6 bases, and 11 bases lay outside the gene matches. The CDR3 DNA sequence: TGCGCCAGCACCCCAAGTCAGGGGGCTACCACTGAAGCTTTCTTT. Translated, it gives CASTPSQGATTEAFF.

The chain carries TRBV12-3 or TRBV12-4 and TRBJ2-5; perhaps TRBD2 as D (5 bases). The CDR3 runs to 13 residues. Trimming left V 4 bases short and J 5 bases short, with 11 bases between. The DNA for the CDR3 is TGTGCCAGCAGTTGGGAGCCGGTGGAGACCCAGTACTTC. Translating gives CASSWEPVETQYF.

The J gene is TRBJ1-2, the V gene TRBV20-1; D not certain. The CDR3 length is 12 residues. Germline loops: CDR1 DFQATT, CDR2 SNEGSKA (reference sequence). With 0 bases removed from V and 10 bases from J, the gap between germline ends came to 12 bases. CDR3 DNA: TGCAGTGCTAGAGAATTTTTAATGGACTACACCTTC. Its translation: CSAREFLMDYTF.